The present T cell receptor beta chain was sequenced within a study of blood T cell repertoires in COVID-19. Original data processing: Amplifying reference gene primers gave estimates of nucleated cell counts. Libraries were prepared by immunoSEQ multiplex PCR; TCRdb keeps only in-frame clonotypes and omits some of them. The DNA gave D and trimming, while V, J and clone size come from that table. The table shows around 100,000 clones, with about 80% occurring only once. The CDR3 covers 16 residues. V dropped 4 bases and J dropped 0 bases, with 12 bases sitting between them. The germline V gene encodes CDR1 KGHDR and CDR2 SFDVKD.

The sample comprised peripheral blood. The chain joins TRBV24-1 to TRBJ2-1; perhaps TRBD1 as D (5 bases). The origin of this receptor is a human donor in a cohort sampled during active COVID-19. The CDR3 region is CATSDQTVSSYNEQFF. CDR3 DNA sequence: TGTGCCACCAGTGACCAGACAGTTAGCTCCTACAATGAGCAGTTCTTC.